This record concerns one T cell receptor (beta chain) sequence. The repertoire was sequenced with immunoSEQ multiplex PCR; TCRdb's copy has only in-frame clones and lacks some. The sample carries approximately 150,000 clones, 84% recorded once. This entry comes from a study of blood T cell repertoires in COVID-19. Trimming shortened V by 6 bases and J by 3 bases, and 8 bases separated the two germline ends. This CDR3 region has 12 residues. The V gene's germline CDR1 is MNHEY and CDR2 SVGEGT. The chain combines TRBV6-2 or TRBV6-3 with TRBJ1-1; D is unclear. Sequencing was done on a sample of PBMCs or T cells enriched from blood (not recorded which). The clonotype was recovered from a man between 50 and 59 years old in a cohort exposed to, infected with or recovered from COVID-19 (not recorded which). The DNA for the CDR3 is TGTGCCAGCAGCGAGGACTACACTGAAGCTTTCTTT. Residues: CASSEDYTEAFF.